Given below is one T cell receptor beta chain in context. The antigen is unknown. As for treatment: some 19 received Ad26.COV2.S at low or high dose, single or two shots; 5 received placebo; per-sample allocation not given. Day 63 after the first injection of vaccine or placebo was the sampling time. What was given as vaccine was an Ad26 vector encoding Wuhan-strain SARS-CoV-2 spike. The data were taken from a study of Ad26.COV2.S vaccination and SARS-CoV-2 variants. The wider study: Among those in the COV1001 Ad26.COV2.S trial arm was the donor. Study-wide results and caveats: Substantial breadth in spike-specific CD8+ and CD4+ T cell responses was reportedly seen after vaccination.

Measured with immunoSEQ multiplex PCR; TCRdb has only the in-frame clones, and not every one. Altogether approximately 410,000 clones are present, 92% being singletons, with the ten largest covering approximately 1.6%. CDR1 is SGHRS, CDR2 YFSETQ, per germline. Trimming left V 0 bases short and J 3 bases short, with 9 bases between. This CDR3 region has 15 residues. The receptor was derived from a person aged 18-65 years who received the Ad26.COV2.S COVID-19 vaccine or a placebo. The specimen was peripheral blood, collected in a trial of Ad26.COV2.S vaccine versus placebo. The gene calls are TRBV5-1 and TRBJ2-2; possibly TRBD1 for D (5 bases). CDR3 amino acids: CASSLDGADTGELFF. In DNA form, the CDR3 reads TGCGCCAGCAGCTTGGATGGGGCGGACACCGGGGAGCTGTTTTTT.